The clone carrying this TCR beta chain was seen a handful of times. The antigen is undetermined. Using a J-beta primer mix together with a sample-barcoded 5' primer, a second PCR was run for roughly 7 to 11 cycles. TCRdb reprocessed the 5' RACE reads with MiXCR, giving one entry per CDR3 protein. The table lists approximately 290,000 distinct CDR3 sequences, roughly 26% of them singletons. These data originate in a study of blood T cells in healthy people across ages. V shed 7 bases and J shed 0 bases, with 4 bases lying between them. The CDR3 runs to 11 residues. Germline V gene sequence: CDR1 SGHTA, CDR2 FQGNSA. Overall study findings and caveats: Age showed a roughly linear inverse relationship with TCR beta diversity per million T cells.

The chain recombines TRBV7-2 with TRBJ2-7; D gene uncertain. Specimen: blood. The sequence derives from a woman aged 70-85 years in good health. DNA of the CDR3: TGTGCCAGCACCCACTCCTACGAGCAGTACTTC. Translating gives CASTHSYEQYF. The full variable domain, completed using reference TRBV7-2 and TRBJ2-7, is GAGVSQSPSNKVTEKGKDVELRCDPISGHTALYWYRQSLGQGLEFLIYFQGNSAPDKSGLPSDRFSAERTGGSVSTLTIQRTQQEDSAVYLCASTHSYEQYFGPGTRLTVT.